The T cell receptor (beta chain) described here comes from a study of T cell responses to AZD1222 COVID-19 vaccine. The CDR3 is 13 residues long. Trimming cost V 8 bases and J 4 bases; bases outside gene matches: 4. Germline-derived CDR1 and CDR2 are LNHDA and SQIVND (reference sequence). Sequencing was performed with immunoSEQ multiplex PCR; in TCRdb, only in-frame clones are kept and a portion is missing. The sample yields some 110,000 clones, around 90% seen once. Here the sequenced sample was peripheral blood, taken on day 0 of AZD1222 vaccination. The TCR originated in an adult in good health. The chain uses TRBV19 and TRBJ1-4; 7 positions agree with TRBD1. CDR3 residues: CASGQVFNEKLFF. CDR3 sequence (DNA): TGTGCCAGTGGACAGGTTTTTAATGAAAAACTGTTTTTT.